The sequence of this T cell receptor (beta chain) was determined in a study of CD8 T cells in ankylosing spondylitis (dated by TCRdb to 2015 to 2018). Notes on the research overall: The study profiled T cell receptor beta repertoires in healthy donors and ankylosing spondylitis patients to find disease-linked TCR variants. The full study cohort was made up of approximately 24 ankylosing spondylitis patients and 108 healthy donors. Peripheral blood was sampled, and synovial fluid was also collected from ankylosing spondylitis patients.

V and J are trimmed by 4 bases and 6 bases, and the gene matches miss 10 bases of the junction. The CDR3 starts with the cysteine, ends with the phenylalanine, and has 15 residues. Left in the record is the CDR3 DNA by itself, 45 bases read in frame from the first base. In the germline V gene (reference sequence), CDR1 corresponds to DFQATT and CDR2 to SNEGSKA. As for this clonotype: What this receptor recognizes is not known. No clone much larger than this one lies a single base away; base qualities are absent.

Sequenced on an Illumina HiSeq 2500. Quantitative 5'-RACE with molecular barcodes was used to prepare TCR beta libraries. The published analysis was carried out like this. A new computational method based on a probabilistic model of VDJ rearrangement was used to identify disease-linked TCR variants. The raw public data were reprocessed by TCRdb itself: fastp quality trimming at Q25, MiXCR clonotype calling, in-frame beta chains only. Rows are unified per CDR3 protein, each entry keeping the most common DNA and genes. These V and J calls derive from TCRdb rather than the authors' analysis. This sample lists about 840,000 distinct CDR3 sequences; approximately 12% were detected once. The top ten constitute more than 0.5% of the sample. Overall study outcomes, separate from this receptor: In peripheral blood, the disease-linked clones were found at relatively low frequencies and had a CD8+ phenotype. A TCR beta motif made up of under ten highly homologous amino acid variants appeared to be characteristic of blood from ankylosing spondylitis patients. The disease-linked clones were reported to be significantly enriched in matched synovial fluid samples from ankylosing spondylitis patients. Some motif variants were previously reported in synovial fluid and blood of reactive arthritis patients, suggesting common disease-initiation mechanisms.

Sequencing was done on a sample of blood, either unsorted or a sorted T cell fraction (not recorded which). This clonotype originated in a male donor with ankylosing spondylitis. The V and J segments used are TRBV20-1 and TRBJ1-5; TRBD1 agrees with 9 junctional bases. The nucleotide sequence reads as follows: TGCAGTGCTATCACCGGGACAGGGATGGGTCAGCCCCAGCATTTT. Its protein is CSAITGTGMGQPQHF.